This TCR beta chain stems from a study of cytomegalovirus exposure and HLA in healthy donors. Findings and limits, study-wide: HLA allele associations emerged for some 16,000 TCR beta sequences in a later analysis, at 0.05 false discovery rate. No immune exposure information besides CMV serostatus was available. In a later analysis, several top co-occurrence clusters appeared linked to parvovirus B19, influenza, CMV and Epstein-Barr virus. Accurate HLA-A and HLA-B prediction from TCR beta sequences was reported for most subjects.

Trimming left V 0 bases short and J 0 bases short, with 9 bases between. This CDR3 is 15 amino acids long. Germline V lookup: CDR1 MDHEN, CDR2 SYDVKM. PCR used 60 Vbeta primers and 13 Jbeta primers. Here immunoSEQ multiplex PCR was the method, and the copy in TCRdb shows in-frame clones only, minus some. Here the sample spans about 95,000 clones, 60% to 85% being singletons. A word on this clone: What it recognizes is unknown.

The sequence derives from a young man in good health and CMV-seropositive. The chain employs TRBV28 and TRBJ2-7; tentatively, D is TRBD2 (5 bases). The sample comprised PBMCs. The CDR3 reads CASSLWASPSYEQYF. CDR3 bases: TGTGCCAGCAGTTTATGGGCTAGCCCCTCCTACGAGCAGTACTTC. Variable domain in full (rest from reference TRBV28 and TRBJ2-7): DVKVTQSSRYLVKRTGEKVFLECVQDMDHENMFWYRQDPGLGLRLIYFSYDVKMKEKGDIPEGYSVSREKKERFSLILESASTNQTSMYLCASSLWASPSYEQYFGPGTRLTVT.